This T cell receptor beta chain was identified during a study of T cells after yellow fever vaccination (dated by TCRdb to between 2019 and 2020). Notes on the research overall: Libraries from fractions with low cell numbers were prepared with the SMART-Seq v4 Ultra Low Input RNA kit. Two healthy male donors, one aged 18 to 30 and one aged 30 to 40 years, were included in the cohort. Blood was drawn at multiple timepoints before and after primary and secondary immunization, with bulk PBMC replicates and cell subsets isolated. To follow T-cell clones before and after both primary and booster YFV17D yellow fever vaccination, bulk TCR alpha and beta repertoires underwent longitudinal sequencing. Points the paper makes about the study in general: Most clones expanded after primary vaccination were re-detected after the booster (about 96% of CD4 and around 88% of CD8), suggesting broad memory maintenance. A small share of clonotypes occurred in both CD4 and CD8 compartments, likely arising from convergent recombination. The secondary T-cell response was found to be weaker but faster than the primary response, with a peak reached on day 5 rather than on day 15. Only two donors were included in the study, so the extent to which the findings can be generalized is limited. Computational filtering was needed because FACS-sorted repertoires could contain abundant contaminating clonotypes from the bulk population.

The germline V gene gives CDR1 as SGHVS and CDR2 as FQNEAQ. V sheds 5 bases and J sheds 8 bases, leaving 7 bases between their ends. From its cysteine to its phenylalanine, the CDR3 spans 11 amino acids. Only the CDR3 part of the read is kept: 33 bases, read in frame from the first base. In the paper's terms, the treatment or condition label means: live attenuated yellow fever vaccine strain. Two biological replicates of bulk PBMCs were collected at each blood-draw timepoint. A standard Ficoll-Paque protocol was used to isolate PBMCs from peripheral blood. TriZol was used to extract RNA from bulk PBMCs, from CD4 and CD8 fractions, and from dextramer-positive and dextramer-negative fractions. This clonotype was counted at least ten times. This clone's antigen is unknown. Per-base qualities were not stored, and no clone one base away is much larger. TCRdb lists the instrument as Illumina NovaSeq 6000. TCR cDNA was synthesized by 5'RACE template switching, through which a universal primer site and unique molecular identifiers were introduced. cDNA synthesis was primed from both the TCR alpha and TCR beta constant segments. Library amplification involved two PCR steps, and the second step added sample barcodes and sequencing adapters. Libraries were sequenced on Illumina HiSeq 2500 (2x100 bp) or NovaSeq (2x150 bp). The study's own analysis went as follows. MIGEC handled demultiplexing of reads and collapsing into UMI consensus sequences, while MiXCR performed V(D)J alignment. Vaccine-responding clonotypes were defined with edgeR using replicate PBMC samples, requiring FDR below 0.01 and a log2 fold change above 5 up to day 15. Bulk clonotypes were assigned CD4 or CD8 identity according to which sequenced CD4 or CD8 repertoire held them at higher abundance. In TCRdb, the public reads were trimmed at Q25 with fastp and aligned with MiXCR, with productive beta chains retained. Entries that share a CDR3 protein sequence are merged under the most common genes and DNA. The V and J calls reflect TCRdb's pipeline rather than the authors' work. Counted in this sample were hundreds of thousands of distinct CDR3 sequences; around 4% of them appeared once. The ten largest make up roughly a quarter of the sample.

The chain uses TRBV7-8 and TRBJ2-4; the D gene remains uncertain. The TCR sequence derives from a man aged 18 to 29 who received the YFV17D yellow fever vaccine. Material: PBMCs, obtained on the day of the yellow fever booster vaccination. The DNA sequence is as follows: TGTGCCAGCAGCCTGCAGGACATTCAGTACTTC. It translates as CASSLQDIQYF. Where the CDR3 stops, the reference TRBV7-8 and TRBJ2-4 genes take over; the full variable domain is GAGVSQSPRYKVAKRGQDVALRCDPISGHVSLFWYQQALGQGPEFLTYFQNEAQLDKSGLPSDRFFAERPEGSVSTLKIQRTQQEDSAVYLCASSLQDIQYFGAGTRLSVL.